This entry lists 25 T cell receptor beta chains sequenced from one sample in a study of blood T cell repertoires in COVID-19. Clones were read by immunoSEQ multiplex PCR, and TCRdb kept only the in-frame ones, dropping some. In the table there are about 42,000 clones, around four fifths of which are singletons. Sequencing was performed on peripheral blood. All receptors come from a man between 50 and 59 years old with active COVID-19.

The chain is built from TRBV4-3 and TRBJ2-1, with TRBD2 as a possible D gene (6 bases). Germline lookup yields CDR1 LGHNA and CDR2 YSLEER. The CDR3 contains 15 residues. Trimming stripped 1 base from V and 5 bases from J, with 12 bases between. As DNA, the CDR3 is TGCGCCAGCAGCCAAGCCCCTAGCGCAAACAATGAGCAGTTCTTC. It codes for CASSQAPSANNEQFF.

The chain recombines TRBV7-6 with TRBJ2-5; 11 bases are shared with TRBD2. After removal of 6 bases from V and 7 bases from J, the junction contained 10 bases not matched to a gene. This CDR3 is built from 15 residues. CDR1 is SGHVS, CDR2 FNYEAQ, per germline. The CDR3 coding sequence is TGTGCCAGCAGGGGGACTAGCGGCAAAATTATGACCCAGTACTTC. Its translation: CASRGTSGKIMTQYF.

DNA for the CDR3: TGTGCCAGCAGCCAAGGCGAAAGACTATCCACAGATACGCAGTATTTT. This translates into CASSQGERLSTDTQYF. This chain connects TRBV3-1 (or the pseudogene TRBV3-2) to TRBJ2-3; possible D gene TRBD2, 5 bases. The germline V and J ends were trimmed by 1 base and 2 bases, with 13 bases remaining between them. The CDR3 covers 16 residues. The germline CDR1 and CDR2 sequences are LGHDT and YNNKEL (reference sequence).

The chain carries TRBV2 and TRBJ2-7; D perhaps matches TRBD2 (5 bases). The germline V gene encodes CDR1 SNHLY and CDR2 FYNNEI. The CDR3 is 11 residues long. The V end lost 3 bases, the J end lost 6 bases, and 6 bases lay between the germline ends. In DNA form, the CDR3 reads TGTGCCAGCAGTGAGAGCGGCGAGCAGTACTTC. Its translation is CASSESGEQYF.

V gene TRBV28 combines with J gene TRBJ2-7; 9 positions match TRBD1. The V and J ends lost 6 bases and 3 bases, in that order; junction bases with no gene match: 9. This CDR3 is built from 15 residues. Germline V gives CDR1 MDHEN, CDR2 SYDVKM. DNA of the CDR3: TGTGCCAGCAGGATACCGGGACAGGGTCGCTACGAGCAGTACTTC. Translated: CASRIPGQGRYEQYF.

The chain recombines TRBV7-9 with TRBJ2-1, with 14 bases lining up with TRBD2. The germline V gene has CDR1 SEHNR and CDR2 FQNEAQ (reference sequence). The CDR3 runs to 12 residues. Germline trimming cut 11 bases from V and 6 bases from J; bases unmatched to any gene: 0. CDR3 nucleotide sequence: TGTGCCGGGACTAGCGGGAGCAATGAGCAGTTCTTC. Protein sequence: CAGTSGSNEQFF.

This clone is labeled medium-sized. The J gene is TRBJ2-7, the V gene TRBV25-1; TRBD1 might be the D (6 bases). Germline V gene sequence: CDR1 MGHDK, CDR2 SYGVNS. The CDR3 runs to 13 residues. Trimming pared 4 bases from V and 2 bases from J, leaving 9 bases between. CDR3 residues: CASSAQGTYEQYF. For the CDR3, the DNA is TGTGCCAGCAGTGCTCAGGGGACCTACGAGCAGTACTTC.

This chain joins TRBV7-2 and TRBJ2-3; no definite D call. V lost 2 bases, J lost 0 bases, and 6 bases lay in between. Germline-derived CDR1 and CDR2 are SGHTA and FQGNSA. The CDR3 runs 14 residues. CDR3 DNA sequence: TGTGCCAGCAGCTTACACAGCAGCACAGATACGCAGTATTTT. Translation gives CASSLHSSTDTQYF.

The rearrangement joins TRBV28 to TRBJ2-7, with 8 bases identical to TRBD1. V trimming: 2 bases; J trimming: 3 bases; junction bases outside the gene matches: 3. This CDR3 comprises 14 residues. Germline V gene lookup returns CDR1 MDHEN and CDR2 SYDVKM. CDR3 in DNA: TGTGCCAGCAGTTTACCACAGGGGGACTACGAGCAGTACTTC. This translates into CASSLPQGDYEQYF.

The V call is TRBV10-2, the J call TRBJ2-7, with 13 bases identical to TRBD2. Trimming cost V 4 bases and J 6 bases; bases outside gene matches: 3. Germline V lookup: CDR1 WSHSY, CDR2 SAAADI. The CDR3 contains 14 residues. The CDR3 spells CASSAGLAGFEQYF. The CDR3 DNA sequence: TGCGCCAGCAGTGCGGGACTAGCGGGGTTCGAGCAGTACTTC.

In its sample, this clone was seen many times. The chain uses TRBV27 and TRBJ1-2, with D tentatively TRBD1 (5 bases). The CDR3 extends over 15 amino acids. Germline CDR1 reads MNHEY; CDR2 reads SMNVEV (reference sequence). Trimming took off 5 bases at V and 7 bases at J, with 20 bases between the two ends. The DNA of the CDR3 is TGTGCCAGCAGTATGGGGGGACGGCATCATAGTGGCTACACCTTC. Protein sequence: CASSMGGRHHSGYTF.

The chain carries TRBV5-4 and TRBJ2-3; tentatively, D is TRBD1 (5 bases). Deletions cut 2 bases from V and 6 bases from J, with 10 bases between. The CDR3 spans 13 residues. Germline CDR1 SGHNT, CDR2 YYREEE (reference sequence). CDR3 DNA: TGTGCCAGCAGCTTTAAGGGGATGGATACGCAGTATTTT. Protein sequence: CASSFKGMDTQYF.

The rearrangement links TRBV9 to TRBJ1-3, with TRBD1 identical over 10 bases. Germline V lookup: CDR1 SGDLS, CDR2 YYNGEE. The length of the CDR3 is 16 residues. V dropped 2 bases and J dropped 4; count of bases not matched to a gene: 6. The CDR3 protein is CASSVEDRGLGNTIYF. The CDR3 bases are TGTGCCAGCAGCGTGGAAGACAGGGGGCTAGGAAACACCATATATTTT.

This clone was seen only a few times. This chain uses TRBV11-2 with TRBJ2-7; 7 bases are shared with TRBD2. The V segment lost 6 bases and the J segment 2 bases; nucleotides outside the gene matches: 7. The CDR3 totals 14 residues. CDR1 and CDR2 (germline): SGHAT, FQNNGV. The CDR3 protein is CASRRTRDTYEQYF. The DNA for the CDR3 is TGTGCCAGCAGGAGGACTAGGGATACCTACGAGCAGTACTTC.

This chain connects TRBV7-9 to TRBJ2-3; 7 bases map to TRBD1. The CDR3 spans 12 residues. The ends lost 8 bases at V and 2 bases at J; junction bases unmatched: 1. Germline CDR1 SEHNR, CDR2 FQNEAQ (reference sequence). The CDR3 region has the DNA TGTGCCAGCGGGACAGTCACAGATACGCAGTATTTT. Its translation: CASGTVTDTQYF.

V gene TRBV11-2 combines with J gene TRBJ2-2; 10 bases are a match to TRBD2. There are 18 residues in the CDR3. Germline V gene data show CDR1 as SGHAT and CDR2 as FQNNGV. After removal of 5 bases from V and 4 bases from J, the junction contained 13 bases not matched to a gene. CDR3 nucleotides: TGTGCCAGCAGCACCTACCGGACTAGCGGTCCGCCCACCGGGGAGCTGTTTTTT. Translation gives CASSTYRTSGPPTGELFF.

V is TRBV15 and J is TRBJ1-1; 7 bases line up with TRBD1. The CDR3 runs 15 residues. Losses at the gene ends were 5 bases for V and 6 bases for J; bases not matched to a gene: 12. Germline assignment: CDR1 LNHNV and CDR2 YYDKDF (reference sequence). The CDR3 DNA reads as TGTGCCACCAGCGAAAGACAGGGTTGGAGGGCTGAAGCTTTCTTT. Residues: CATSERQGWRAEAFF.

The J gene is TRBJ2-5, the V gene TRBV7-9; tentatively, D is TRBD2 (6 bases). CDR3 size: 14 residues. V lost 8 bases, J lost 2 bases, and 15 bases lay in between. CDR1 and CDR2 (germline): SEHNR, FQNEAQ (reference sequence). The CDR3 nucleotides are TGTGCCAGCGGAGATAGCGGAAGACAAGAGACCCAGTACTTC. Residues: CASGDSGRQETQYF.

This chain joins TRBV10-3 and TRBJ2-1, with 8 bases lining up with TRBD2. Germline assignment: CDR1 ENHRY and CDR2 SYGVKD. The CDR3 is 17 residues long. The V and J ends lost 7 bases and 4 bases, in that order; junction bases with no gene match: 15. This CDR3 reads CAIMTQTGRGGYNEQFF. CDR3 nucleotide sequence: TGTGCCATCATGACCCAGACGGGCCGGGGGGGGTACAATGAGCAGTTCTTC.

This sequence joins TRBV20-1 and TRBJ1-1, with D uncertain. From germline, CDR1 is DFQATT and CDR2 SNEGSKA (reference sequence). This CDR3 spans 11 amino acids. V lost 4 bases, J lost 5 bases, and 8 bases lay in between. CDR3 amino acids: CSANSGTEAFF. The CDR3 DNA reads as TGCAGTGCTAACAGTGGGACTGAAGCTTTCTTT.

CDR3 region: CASSTTAGLRTQYF. Here the CDR3 DNA reads TGTGCCAGCAGCACAACGGCAGGGCTAAGGACCCAGTACTTC. The V and J genes are TRBV9 and TRBJ2-5; D is possibly TRBD1 (5 bases). Trimming removed 4 bases from V and 7 bases from J, with 17 bases in between. The CDR3 length is 14 residues. In germline, CDR1 is SGDLS, CDR2 YYNGEE. The full variable domain, rest sourced from reference TRBV9 and TRBJ2-5, is DSGVTQTPKHLITATGQRVTLRCSPRSGDLSVYWYQQSLDQGLQFLIQYYNGEERAKGNILERFSAQQFPDLHSELNLSSLELGDSALYFCASSTTAGLRTQYFGPGTRLLVL.

The V and J genes are TRBV2 and TRBJ2-7; 9 bases fit TRBD1. This CDR3 region has 12 residues. J was trimmed by 4 bases and V by 7 bases; bases with no gene match: 2. Germline loops: CDR1 SNHLY, CDR2 FYNNEI. In nucleotides, the CDR3 is TGTGCCAGCAACAGGGGGCAATACGAGCAGTACTTC. Protein product: CASNRGQYEQYF.

The chain has TRBV6-5 and TRBJ1-1; 10 bases are a match to TRBD1. This CDR3 comprises 15 residues. The V segment lost 6 bases and the J segment 0 bases; nucleotides outside the gene matches: 4. Germline-derived CDR1 and CDR2 are MNHEY and SVGAGI. This chain's CDR3 is CASRGDRGMNTEAFF. The CDR3 DNA sequence: TGTGCCAGCAGGGGGGACAGGGGCATGAACACTGAAGCTTTCTTT.

This chain uses TRBV14 with TRBJ2-3; D not resolved. This CDR3 is built from 15 residues. Trimming took 0 bases from V and 6 from J, leaving 13 bases between them. CDR1 SGHDN and CDR2 FVKESK come from the germline V gene. The CDR3 protein is CASSQDTYFADTQYF. CDR3 coding DNA: TGTGCCAGCAGCCAAGATACCTACTTCGCGGATACGCAGTATTTT.

The genes are TRBV18 and TRBJ1-6; no clear D gene. The CDR3 is 13 amino acids. The ends were cut back, 3 bases at V and 3 bases at J, with 3 bases in the middle. From germline, CDR1 is KGHSH and CDR2 LQKENI. The chain's CDR3 is CASSPYYNSPLHF. The CDR3, as DNA: TGTGCCAGCTCACCTTACTATAATTCACCCCTCCACTTT.